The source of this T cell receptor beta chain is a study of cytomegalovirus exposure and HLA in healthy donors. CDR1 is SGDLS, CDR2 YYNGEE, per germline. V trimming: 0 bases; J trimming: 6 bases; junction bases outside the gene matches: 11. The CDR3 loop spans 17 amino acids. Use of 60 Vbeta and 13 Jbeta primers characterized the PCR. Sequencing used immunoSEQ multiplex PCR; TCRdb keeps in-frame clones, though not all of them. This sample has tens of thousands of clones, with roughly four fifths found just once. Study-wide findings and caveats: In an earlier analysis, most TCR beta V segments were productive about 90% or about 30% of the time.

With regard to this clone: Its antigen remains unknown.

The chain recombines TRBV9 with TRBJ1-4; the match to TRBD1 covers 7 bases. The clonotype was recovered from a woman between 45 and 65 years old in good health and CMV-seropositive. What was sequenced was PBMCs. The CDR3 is CASSVDNRTGVDEKLFF. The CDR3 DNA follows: TGTGCCAGCAGCGTAGACAACCGGACAGGAGTTGATGAAAAACTGTTTTTT.